The sequence of this T cell receptor beta chain was determined in a study of blood T cells in healthy people across ages. A second PCR, run for about 7 to 11 cycles, used a sample-barcoded 5' primer plus a J-beta primer mix. MiXCR, run by TCRdb on the 5' RACE reads, gives a single entry per CDR3 protein. The sample lists about 1.6 million distinct CDR3 sequences, around 36% seen once, with around 11% in the top ten. V was trimmed by 2 bases and J by 0 bases, leaving 8 bases between them. There are 15 residues in the CDR3. CDR1 SEHNR and CDR2 FQNEAQ come from the germline V gene (reference sequence). The material sequenced was blood. The V and J genes are TRBV7-9 and TRBJ2-1; D not certain. This clonotype was obtained from a woman in her thirties in good health. The CDR3 spells CASSLRVSSYNEQFF. In DNA form, the CDR3 reads TGTGCCAGCAGCTTACGGGTCTCCTCCTACAATGAGCAGTTCTTC. Full variable domain (outside the CDR3, taken from reference TRBV7-9 and TRBJ2-1): DTGVSQNPRHKITKRGQNVTFRCDPISEHNRLYWYRQTLGQGPEFLTYFQNEAQLEKSRLLSDRFSAERPKGSFSTLEIQRTEQGDSAMYLCASSLRVSSYNEQFFGPGTRLTVL.